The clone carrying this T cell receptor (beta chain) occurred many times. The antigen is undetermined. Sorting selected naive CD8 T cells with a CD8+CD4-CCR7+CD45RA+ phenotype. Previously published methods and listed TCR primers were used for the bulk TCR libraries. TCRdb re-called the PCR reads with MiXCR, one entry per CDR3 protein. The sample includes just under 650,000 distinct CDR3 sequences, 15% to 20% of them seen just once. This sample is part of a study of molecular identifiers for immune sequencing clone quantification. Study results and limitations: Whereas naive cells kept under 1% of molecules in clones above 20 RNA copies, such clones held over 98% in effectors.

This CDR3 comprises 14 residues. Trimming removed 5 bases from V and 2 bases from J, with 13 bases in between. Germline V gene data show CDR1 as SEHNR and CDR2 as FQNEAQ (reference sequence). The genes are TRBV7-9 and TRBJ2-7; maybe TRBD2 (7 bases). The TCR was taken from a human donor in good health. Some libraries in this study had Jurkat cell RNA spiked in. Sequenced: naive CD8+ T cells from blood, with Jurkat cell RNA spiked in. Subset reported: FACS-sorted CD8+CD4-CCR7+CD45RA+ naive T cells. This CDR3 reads CASSPEGGAYEQYF. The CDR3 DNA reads TGTGCCAGCAGCCCCGAGGGGGGGGCCTACGAGCAGTACTTC. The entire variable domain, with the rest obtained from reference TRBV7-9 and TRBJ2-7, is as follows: DTGVSQNPRHKITKRGQNVTFRCDPISEHNRLYWYRQTLGQGPEFLTYFQNEAQLEKSRLLSDRFSAERPKGSFSTLEIQRTEQGDSAMYLCASSPEGGAYEQYFGPGTRLTVT.